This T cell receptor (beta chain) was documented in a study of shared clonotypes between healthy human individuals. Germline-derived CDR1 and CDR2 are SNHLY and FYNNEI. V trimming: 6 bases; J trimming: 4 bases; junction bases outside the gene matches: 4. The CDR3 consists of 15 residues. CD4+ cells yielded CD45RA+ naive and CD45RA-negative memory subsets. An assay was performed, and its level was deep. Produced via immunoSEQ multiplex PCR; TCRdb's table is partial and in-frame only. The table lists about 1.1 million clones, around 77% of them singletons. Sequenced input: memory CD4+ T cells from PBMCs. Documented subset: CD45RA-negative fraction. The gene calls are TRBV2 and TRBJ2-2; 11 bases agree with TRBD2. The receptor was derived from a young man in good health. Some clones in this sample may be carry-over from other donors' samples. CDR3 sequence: CASSGTSGSTGELFF. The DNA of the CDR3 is TGTGCCAGCAGCGGGACTAGCGGTAGCACCGGGGAGCTGTTTTTT.